This T cell receptor beta chain was obtained from a study of technical replicates of blood from several donors. The assay was immunoSEQ multiplex PCR, and TCRdb's table has in-frame clones only and misses some. Among tens of thousands of clones listed, around 93% were seen once. CDR1 SGHDT and CDR2 YYEEEE come from the germline V gene. Germline trimming cut 1 base from V and 10 bases from J; bases unmatched to any gene: 6. The CDR3 has 15 amino acids. Input material: T cells isolated from PBMCs. The rearrangement joins TRBV5-6 to TRBJ2-7, with 15 nucleotides matching TRBD2. The receptor was isolated from a human donor in good health. CDR3 sequence reads: CASSLRWTSGRVQYF. The CDR3 DNA is TGTGCCAGCAGCTTGAGATGGACTAGCGGGAGGGTACAGTACTTC. The full variable domain, its missing parts supplied by reference TRBV5-6 and TRBJ2-7, is DAGVTQSPTHLIKTRGQQVTLRCSPKSGHDTVSWYQQALGQGPQFIFQYYEEEERQRGNFPDRFSGHQFPNYSSELNVNALLLGDSALYLCASSLRWTSGRVQYFGPGTRLTVT.